A single sample gave rise to the 22 T cell receptor beta chains below, sequenced in a study of HIV-infected patients and healthy controls. Follow-up blood was drawn about 14 weeks, roughly three months, after antiretroviral therapy began. The repertoire came from unfractionated whole blood and reflected all unsorted peripheral T cells. Alpha and beta constant-region primers primed reverse transcription of around 500 ng RNA. Each of the alpha and beta chains got its own library through chain-specific third strand synthesis with indices. TCRdb re-derived calls from the 5' RACE reads in MiXCR, one entry per CDR3 protein. The sample has about 4,200 distinct CDR3 sequences, around 9% seen once. The sample consisted of blood, taken during antiretroviral therapy. The receptors derive from an adult with HIV infection.

By proportion, this clonotype is medium-sized. The chain recombines TRBV20-1 with TRBJ2-5; 9 bases fit TRBD2. The CDR3 loop spans 13 amino acids. Germline lookup yields CDR1 DFQATT and CDR2 SNEGSKA (reference sequence). V lost 6 bases, J lost 4 bases, and 6 bases stayed unmatched. CDR3 residues: CSAKGLAGETQYF. For the CDR3, the DNA is TGCAGTGCAAAGGGACTAGCAGGAGAGACCCAGTACTTC.

This clonotype was detected ten times or more. The J gene is TRBJ1-5, the V gene TRBV2; 7 nucleotides line up with TRBD1. After removal of 4 bases from V and 6 bases from J, the junction contained 6 bases not matched to a gene. Germline CDR1 and CDR2: SNHLY and FYNNEI. This CDR3 is 14 amino acids long. The CDR3 loop is CASSVTGIGQPQHF. CDR3 coding DNA: TGTGCCAGCAGTGTGACAGGGATAGGTCAGCCCCAGCATTTT.

This clonotype rates as medium-sized. This sequence joins TRBV29-1 and TRBJ2-2; no reliable D call. Germline V gives CDR1 SQVTM, CDR2 ANQGSEA. The CDR3 totals 13 residues. Trimming took 0 bases from V and 7 from J, leaving 9 bases between them. In nucleotides, the CDR3 is TGCAGCGTTGAAGAGGCCCCTTTCGGGGAGCTGTTTTTT. Protein: CSVEEAPFGELFF.

This clonotype qualifies as medium-sized. The gene calls are TRBV20-1 and TRBJ2-1; 9 positions match TRBD1. The CDR3 runs 13 residues. Germline CDR1 DFQATT, CDR2 SNEGSKA (reference sequence). The V gene end was trimmed by 1 base and the J gene end by 5 bases; junction bases not matched to a gene: 0. The CDR3 DNA reads as TGCAGTGCTAGAGGGACAGGGGACAATGAGCAGTTCTTC. Residues: CSARGTGDNEQFF.

This clonotype was counted many times. The chain carries TRBV7-6 and TRBJ1-1; 8 positions agree with TRBD1. CDR1 SGHVS and CDR2 FNYEAQ come from the germline V gene. This CDR3 comprises 15 residues. The J segment lost 4 bases and the V segment lost 4 bases, leaving 8 bases of the junction unmatched. In nucleotides, the CDR3 is TGTGCCAGCAGCTACCAACAGGGGGAGGTCACTGAAGCTTTCTTT. Its protein is CASSYQQGEVTEAFF.

This clonotype is termed medium-sized (0.01 to 0.1%). This rearrangement joins TRBV5-1 to TRBJ2-1; a weak D match, TRBD2 (5 bases). CDR1 is SGHRS and CDR2 is YFSETQ in the germline V gene. This CDR3 spans 15 amino acids. V was trimmed by 2 bases and J by 0 bases, leaving 9 bases between them. Here the CDR3 reads CASSFEGSSYNEQFF. The CDR3 nucleotides are TGCGCCAGCAGCTTCGAGGGAAGCTCCTACAATGAGCAGTTCTTC. Full variable domain (remainder filled in from reference TRBV5-1 and TRBJ2-1): KAGVTQTPRYLIKTRGQQVTLSCSPISGHRSVSWYQQTPGQGLQFLFEYFSETQRNKGNFPGRFSGRQFSNSRSEMNVSTLELGDSALYLCASSFEGSSYNEQFFGPGTRLTVL.

This clonotype is classed as medium-sized. This chain joins TRBV3-1 and TRBJ2-2; perhaps D is TRBD1 or TRBD2 (5 bases each). The V and J ends lost 1 base and 4 bases respectively, with 19 bases between them. Germline V lookup: CDR1 LGHDT, CDR2 YNNKEL (reference sequence). CDR3 length: 18 residues. This CDR3 reads CASSQGDRRLGFTGELFF. CDR3 bases: TGTGCCAGCAGCCAAGGGGACCGAAGGTTGGGATTCACCGGGGAGCTGTTTTTT.

V is TRBV3-1 and J is TRBJ1-1, with D hard to call. This CDR3 is 13 amino acids long. The V gene lost 5 bases and the J gene lost 0 bases, with 7 bases spanning the gap. CDR1 is LGHDT and CDR2 is YNNKEL in the germline V gene (reference sequence). As DNA, the CDR3 is TGTGCCAGCAGCAGGCTACTGAACACTGAAGCTTTCTTT. This translates into CASSRLLNTEAFF.

This clonotype appeared many times. The chain carries TRBV10-3 and TRBJ1-2; D gene ambiguous. Germline-derived CDR1 and CDR2 are ENHRY and SYGVKD. V dropped 3 bases and J dropped 4 bases, with 9 bases sitting between them. The CDR3 consists of 13 residues. CDR3 region: CAISDANFYGYTF. The CDR3, as DNA: TGTGCCATCAGTGACGCGAATTTCTATGGCTACACCTTC.

This clonotype is medium-sized within its sample. The chain couples TRBV7-2 to TRBJ2-1, with 10 bases aligning to TRBD1. Germline CDR1 reads SGHTA; CDR2 reads FQGNSA. The CDR3 extends over 14 amino acids. Losses at the gene ends were 6 bases for V and 7 bases for J; bases not matched to a gene: 6. The CDR3 DNA is TGTGCCAGCAGGACCGGGACAGGGGATAATGAGCAGTTCTTC. This gives the protein CASRTGTGDNEQFF.

At least ten counts were recorded for this clonotype. V and J are TRBV5-4 and TRBJ1-1; D ambiguous. The V gene's germline CDR1 is SGHNT and CDR2 YYREEE (reference sequence). The V end lost 2 bases, the J end lost 1 base, and 9 bases lay between the germline ends. This CDR3 is built from 14 residues. The CDR3 nucleotides are TGTGCCAGCAGCTTCCTGGACCCGAACACTGAAGCTTTCTTT. It translates to CASSFLDPNTEAFF.

This clonotype came up many times. The chain couples TRBV5-1 to TRBJ2-7; 7 nucleotides align to TRBD1. Germline values: CDR1 SGHRS, CDR2 YFSETQ. The V gene end was trimmed by 3 bases and the J gene end by 2 bases; junction bases not matched to a gene: 5. This CDR3 contains 14 residues. The CDR3 nucleotides read TGCGCCAGCAGCTACGGGGACAGAGCCTACGAGCAGTACTTC. Translation gives CASSYGDRAYEQYF.

By frequency in the sample, this clonotype is medium-sized. The chain couples TRBV2 to TRBJ2-1; 7 bases map to TRBD2. From germline, CDR1 is SNHLY and CDR2 FYNNEI. The CDR3 consists of 14 residues. J gave up 3 bases and V 3 bases, and 2 bases lay outside the gene matches. CDR3 DNA sequence: TGTGCCAGCAGTGAGGGCGGGGGCTACAATGAGCAGTTCTTC. Translating it yields CASSEGGGYNEQFF. The full variable domain, completed using reference TRBV2 and TRBJ2-1, is EPEVTQTPSHQVTQMGQEVILRCVPISNHLYFYWYRQILGQKVEFLVSFYNNEISEKSEIFDDQFSVERPDGSNFTLKIRSTKLEDSAMYFCASSEGGGYNEQFFGPGTRLTVL.

This clonotype was counted between two and nine times. Here the CDR3 reads CSVEGRADGGYTF. The CDR3 coding sequence is TGCAGCGTTGAGGGCAGGGCCGATGGCGGCTACACCTTC. The chain combines TRBV29-1 with TRBJ1-2; possible D gene TRBD1, 5 bases. Germline loops: CDR1 SQVTM, CDR2 ANQGSEA. Trimming left V 3 bases short and J 8 bases short, with 16 bases between. The CDR3 spans 13 residues.

The rearrangement links TRBV6-1 to TRBJ2-7; no firm D call. V lost 3 bases and J lost 1, with 19 bases in between. Germline V gene sequence: CDR1 MNHNS, CDR2 SASEGT. The CDR3 length is 17 residues. CDR3 in amino acids: CASSDNIQTLASYEQYF. The CDR3 nucleotides are TGTGCCAGCAGTGACAATATTCAAACACTTGCTTCCTACGAGCAGTACTTC.

This clonotype was detected many times. The chain employs TRBV20-1 and TRBJ1-2; D not resolved. The CDR3 extends over 9 amino acids. V lost 6 bases, J lost 4 bases, and 3 bases lay in between. The V gene's germline CDR1 is DFQATT and CDR2 SNEGSKA (reference sequence). CDR3 region: CSAPYGYTF. For the CDR3, the DNA is TGCAGTGCCCCCTATGGCTACACCTTC.

This clonotype is medium-sized (0.01 to 0.1%) in the sample. The chain is built from TRBV7-2 and TRBJ2-5, with D possibly called TRBD1 or TRBD2 (5 bases each). Germline CDR1 reads SGHTA; CDR2 reads FQGNSA. The CDR3 has 17 residues. V lost 1 base, J lost 0 bases, and 15 bases lay in between. The chain's CDR3 is CASSLGVQGGYQETQYF. CDR3 DNA sequence: TGTGCCAGCAGCTTAGGGGTCCAGGGCGGGTACCAAGAGACCCAGTACTTC.

The table lists this clonotype with many counts. V is TRBV27 and J is TRBJ2-7; TRBD1 matches at 8 bases. Germline V gene sequence: CDR1 MNHEY, CDR2 SMNVEV (reference sequence). The CDR3 consists of 17 residues. V lost 3 bases to trimming and J lost 2 bases; unmatched junction nucleotides: 12. The CDR3 nucleotides are TGTGCCAGCAGTTTTGCACCCAGGGGGCAAAGGACCTACGAGCAGTACTTC. This sequence encodes CASSFAPRGQRTYEQYF.

This clonotype was seen ten or more times. The chain links TRBV6-6 to TRBJ2-3; no reliable D call. CDR1 is MNHNY and CDR2 is SVGAGI in the germline V gene (reference sequence). This CDR3 comprises 12 residues. Trimming pared 5 bases from V and 8 bases from J, leaving 11 bases between. CDR3 sequence: CASSPTQPTQYF. The DNA for the CDR3 is TGTGCCAGCAGTCCCACCCAACCTACGCAGTATTTT.

By sample share, this clonotype is medium-sized. The chain uses TRBV7-8 and TRBJ2-5, with TRBD2 as a possible D gene (6 bases). Germline V lookup: CDR1 SGHVS, CDR2 FQNEAQ. V lost 5 bases and J 5 bases, leaving 21 bases between the germline ends. This CDR3 comprises 16 residues. The CDR3 region is CASSPGRAGSVETQYF. CDR3 sequence (DNA): TGTGCCAGCAGCCCTGGAAGGGCGGGGTCCGTTGAGACCCAGTACTTC.

This clonotype is classed as medium-sized (0.01 to 0.1%). The J gene is TRBJ2-7, the V gene TRBV12-3 or TRBV12-4; 8 bases fit TRBD1. The CDR3 has 15 amino acids. Germline trimming cut 6 bases from V and 7 bases from J; bases unmatched to any gene: 14. The CDR3 protein is CASSPRTGPIEEQYF. For the CDR3, the DNA is TGTGCCAGCAGCCCAAGGACAGGGCCCATAGAGGAGCAGTACTTC.

The table lists this clonotype with a few counts. This chain uses TRBV5-1 with TRBJ2-7; D gene ambiguous. Trimming took off 0 bases at V and 2 bases at J, with 12 bases between the two ends. Germline loops: CDR1 SGHRS, CDR2 YFSETQ. This CDR3 spans 15 amino acids. CDR3 protein: CASSLATGLAYEQYF. CDR3 coding DNA: TGCGCCAGCAGCTTGGCCACGGGCCTCGCCTACGAGCAGTACTTC.